These 29 T cell receptor beta chains share one sample of origin, sequenced in a study of blood T cell repertoires in COVID-19. The method was immunoSEQ multiplex PCR; TCRdb's version includes in-frame clones alone and lacks a portion of them. The data contain tens of thousands of clones, roughly 84% of them singletons. The sequenced material came from peripheral blood. The receptors derive from a man aged 25-40 years with COVID-19, enrolled during active disease.

The chain couples TRBV11-2 to TRBJ2-3; 12 nucleotides match TRBD2. The ends lost 1 base at V and 3 bases at J; junction bases unmatched: 2. CDR3 size: 16 residues. CDR1 and CDR2 from the germline V gene are SGHAT and FQNNGV. The CDR3, as DNA: TGTGCCAGCAGCTTAGGAGGACTAGCGGGGACAGATACGCAGTATTTT. Amino acid sequence: CASSLGGLAGTDTQYF.

The V and J genes are TRBV3-1 (or the pseudogene TRBV3-2) and TRBJ1-1; D gene uncertain. V was pared by 3 bases and J by 3 bases, with 5 bases between. The V gene's germline CDR1 is LGHDT and CDR2 YNNKEL (reference sequence). The CDR3 consists of 12 residues. CDR3 amino acids: CASSHGDTEAFF. CDR3 coding DNA: TGTGCCAGCAGCCACGGGGACACTGAAGCTTTCTTT.

CDR3 sequence: CASSTGQIITDTQYF. DNA for the CDR3: TGTGCCAGCAGTACGGGACAGATAATCACAGATACGCAGTATTTT. V and J are TRBV28 and TRBJ2-3, with TRBD1 matching 7 bases. This CDR3 comprises 15 residues. Germline V gives CDR1 MDHEN, CDR2 SYDVKM. J lost 2 bases, V lost 5 bases, and 7 bases had no gene match.

The chain employs TRBV5-1 and TRBJ1-2; TRBD1 is a possible D gene (5 bases). V was clipped by 0 bases and J by 6 bases, with 12 bases between them. Germline loops: CDR1 SGHRS, CDR2 YFSETQ. CDR3 length: 14 amino acids. The CDR3 spells CASSLAGTGDGYTF. The CDR3 DNA is TGCGCCAGCAGCTTGGCGGGGACGGGGGATGGCTACACCTTC.

This clone has just a few counts. The rearrangement links TRBV5-6 to TRBJ2-2; 8 nucleotides align to TRBD1. This CDR3 has 16 residues. After removal of 4 bases from V and 5 bases from J, the junction contained 10 bases not matched to a gene. Germline V gene lookup returns CDR1 SGHDT and CDR2 YYEEEE. This chain's CDR3 is CASSHRTGYRTGELFF. The CDR3 DNA follows: TGTGCCAGCAGCCACCGGACAGGGTACCGGACCGGGGAGCTGTTTTTT.

The V call is TRBV6-1, the J call TRBJ1-1; 9 bases map to TRBD1. This CDR3 contains 14 residues. CDR1 and CDR2 from the germline V gene are MNHNS and SASEGT. J was trimmed by 4 bases and V by 4 bases; bases with no gene match: 4. The CDR3 reads CASSGGQGVTEAFF. Written as DNA, the CDR3 is TGTGCCAGCAGTGGGGGACAGGGAGTCACTGAAGCTTTCTTT.

The chain employs TRBV27 and TRBJ2-7; a possible D gene is TRBD1 (6 bases). CDR3 length: 15 residues. The germline V gene has CDR1 MNHEY and CDR2 SMNVEV (reference sequence). V lost 3 bases to trimming and J lost 0 bases, with 12 bases between them. Here the CDR3 reads CASSLKDRSSYEQYF. The DNA of the CDR3 is TGTGCCAGCAGTTTGAAAGACAGGAGCTCCTACGAGCAGTACTTC.

This clone was seen only a few times. This rearrangement joins TRBV10-3 to TRBJ1-1; D gene unclear. V was cut by 6 bases and J by 5 bases, with 13 bases left in between. Germline CDR1 is ENHRY and CDR2 is SYGVKD. The CDR3 totals 13 residues. CDR3: CAIRPRGQTEAFF. The CDR3 DNA is TGTGCCATCAGACCGAGAGGGCAAACTGAAGCTTTCTTT.

This chain joins TRBV7-9 and TRBJ2-7; 8 bases map to TRBD1. Trimming at V came to 5 bases and at J to 5 bases, leaving 5 bases not matched to a gene. This CDR3 is built from 13 residues. Germline V gives CDR1 SEHNR, CDR2 FQNEAQ (reference sequence). The CDR3 nucleotides are TGTGCCAGCAGCCATCCAGGGGGCAACGAGCAGTACTTC. Translated, it gives CASSHPGGNEQYF. Variable domain in full (rest from reference TRBV7-9 and TRBJ2-7): DTGVSQNPRHKITKRGQNVTFRCDPISEHNRLYWYRQTLGQGPEFLTYFQNEAQLEKSRLLSDRFSAERPKGSFSTLEIQRTEQGDSAMYLCASSHPGGNEQYFGPGTRLTVT.

This clone was seen more than once but under ten times. The chain combines TRBV6-6 with TRBJ2-7; the D gene is possibly TRBD2 (6 bases). V lost 7 bases, J lost 6 bases, and 16 bases lay in between. This CDR3 has 13 residues. From germline, CDR1 is MNHNY and CDR2 SVGAGI (reference sequence). The CDR3 here is CASNLGLSSEQYF. The CDR3 DNA follows: TGTGCCAGCAACTTGGGACTGTCAAGCGAGCAGTACTTC.

J is TRBJ2-2 and V is TRBV7-2; D is ambiguous. V was pared by 0 bases and J by 5 bases, with 7 bases between. This CDR3 comprises 14 residues. Per the germline V gene, CDR1 is SGHTA and CDR2 is FQGNSA. In DNA, the CDR3 is TGTGCCAGCAGCTTAGCTTCCGAGACCGGGGAGCTGTTTTTT. Protein: CASSLASETGELFF.

The chain links TRBV7-8 to TRBJ1-1, with TRBD1 matching over 10 bases. Germline assignment: CDR1 SGHVS and CDR2 FQNEAQ. V lost 6 bases to trimming and J lost 5 bases; unmatched junction nucleotides: 9. This CDR3 has 15 amino acids. CDR3 protein: CASSLGQGPGTEAFF. DNA for the CDR3: TGTGCCAGCAGTCTGGGACAGGGGCCGGGGACTGAAGCTTTCTTT.

This rearrangement joins TRBV18 to TRBJ1-4, with TRBD1 matching 11 bases. The CDR3 runs 15 residues. Germline-derived CDR1 and CDR2 are KGHSH and LQKENI. J gave up 8 bases and V 6 bases, and 8 bases lay outside the gene matches. CDR3 region: CASSPGTGGNEKLFF. The CDR3 DNA is TGTGCCAGCTCCCCCGGGACAGGGGGAAACGAAAAACTGTTTTTT.

V and J are TRBV28 and TRBJ1-2; a weak D match, TRBD1 (6 bases). Trimming left V 5 bases short and J 8 bases short, with 21 bases between. The CDR3 extends over 15 amino acids. Germline assignment: CDR1 MDHEN and CDR2 SYDVKM. CDR3 DNA sequence: TGTGCCAGCAGTCGGACGGACAGAGCACCTCTCGGCTACACCTTC. This sequence encodes CASSRTDRAPLGYTF.

The V call is TRBV27, the J call TRBJ2-1; 7 bases are a match to TRBD2. This CDR3 is 15 amino acids long. CDR1 and CDR2 from the germline V gene are MNHEY and SMNVEV (reference sequence). J gave up 4 bases and V 7 bases, and 10 bases lay outside the gene matches. The CDR3 sequence is CASTLGGSSYNEQFF. As DNA, the CDR3 is TGTGCCAGCACTCTTGGCGGGAGCAGTTACAATGAGCAGTTCTTC.

This rearrangement joins TRBV7-2 to TRBJ2-4; 9 positions match TRBD2. Germline values: CDR1 SGHTA, CDR2 FQGNSA. The CDR3 length is 17 residues. V shed 5 bases, J shed 6 bases, and the junction held 14 bases outside the gene matches. The CDR3 here is CASSAAWREGLLNIQYF. The CDR3 region has the DNA TGTGCCAGCAGCGCTGCGTGGCGGGAGGGCCTATTAAACATTCAGTACTTC. The complete variable domain, with remaining parts taken from reference TRBV7-2 and TRBJ2-4, reads GAGVSQSPSNKVTEKGKDVELRCDPISGHTALYWYRQSLGQGLEFLIYFQGNSAPDKSGLPSDRFSAERTGGSVSTLTIQRTQQEDSAVYLCASSAAWREGLLNIQYFGAGTRLSVL.

The CDR3 sequence is CASSLGSAGGSPLHF. Written as DNA, the CDR3 is TGCGCCAGCAGCTTGGGGTCGGCAGGGGGTTCACCCCTCCACTTT. The chain uses TRBV5-1 and TRBJ1-6, with 7 bases fitting TRBD1. The CDR3 runs to 15 residues. CDR1 SGHRS and CDR2 YFSETQ come from the germline V gene. J gave up 9 bases and V 0 bases, and 6 bases lay outside the gene matches.

The rearrangement joins TRBV6-2 or TRBV6-3 to TRBJ2-5, with D possibly matching TRBD1 (6 bases). Germline CDR1 is MNHEY and CDR2 is SVGEGT. The CDR3 runs to 14 residues. V shed 0 bases and J shed 4 bases, with 9 bases lying between them. CDR3 coding DNA: TGTGCCAGCAGTTACTCGGACAGCCGAGAGACCCAGTACTTC. Translating it yields CASSYSDSRETQYF.

The chain joins TRBV19 to TRBJ2-7, with a possible D match to TRBD2 (6 bases). CDR1 LNHDA and CDR2 SQIVND come from the germline V gene (reference sequence). Deletions cut 1 base from V and 0 bases from J, with 7 bases between. The CDR3 spans 14 residues. The CDR3 coding sequence is TGTGCCAGTAGTATAGCGGGGGACTCCTACGAGCAGTACTTC. Amino acid sequence: CASSIAGDSYEQYF.

This clone was counted a few times. V and J are TRBV5-1 and TRBJ2-7, with 8 bases that match TRBD2. V dropped 4 bases and J dropped 3; count of bases not matched to a gene: 9. Germline V CDR1 and CDR2: SGHRS, YFSETQ. CDR3 length equals 15 residues. The CDR3 DNA reads as TGCGCCAGCAGCCTTCGCACTAGCGGATTCTACGAGCAGTACTTC. Protein: CASSLRTSGFYEQYF.

This clone occurred once. The chain employs TRBV27 and TRBJ2-1, with TRBD2 identical over 7 bases. There are 15 residues in the CDR3. With V trimmed by 7 bases and J by 2 bases, 8 bases remained unmatched. The germline CDR1 and CDR2 sequences are MNHEY and SMNVEV (reference sequence). The CDR3 nucleotides read TGTGCCAGCACTCTAAGCGGGACGCCCTACAATGAGCAGTTCTTC. This gives the protein CASTLSGTPYNEQFF.

The V and J genes are TRBV3-1 (or the pseudogene TRBV3-2) and TRBJ1-1; 7 positions match TRBD1. There are 13 residues in the CDR3. In germline, CDR1 is LGHDT, CDR2 YNNKEL (reference sequence). V was clipped by 4 bases and J by 8 bases; unmatched bases: 7. This CDR3 is CASSRTGAREAFF. The CDR3 coding sequence is TGTGCCAGCAGCCGAACAGGGGCGCGGGAAGCTTTCTTT.

The chain employs TRBV2 and TRBJ1-4, with 8 bases lining up with TRBD1. Unmatched junction bases numbered 7, after V lost 7 bases and J lost 6 bases. Germline values: CDR1 SNHLY, CDR2 FYNNEI. The CDR3 is made up of 14 amino acids. The CDR3, as DNA: TGTGCCAGCACCCCTGACAGGGGCTATGAAAAACTGTTTTTT. Residues: CASTPDRGYEKLFF.

The CDR3 loop reads CATSIRGTNEQYF. The CDR3 DNA reads TGTGCCACCAGTATCAGGGGTACAAACGAGCAGTACTTC. The V and J genes are TRBV24-1 and TRBJ2-7; maybe TRBD1 (6 bases). With 6 bases removed from V and 5 bases from J, the gap between germline ends came to 13 bases. This CDR3 has 13 amino acids. Germline V gene data show CDR1 as KGHDR and CDR2 as SFDVKD.

The chain carries TRBV4-1 and TRBJ2-1; the match to TRBD2 covers 10 bases. The CDR3 extends over 16 amino acids. Germline CDR1 MGHRA, CDR2 YSYEKL. Losses at the gene ends were 3 bases for V and 4 bases for J; bases not matched to a gene: 6. In DNA form, the CDR3 reads TGCGCCAGCAGCCAGGCGACTAGCGGGTTGTACAATGAGCAGTTCTTC. Protein sequence: CASSQATSGLYNEQFF.

This clone is labeled medium-sized. The chain combines TRBV6-1 with TRBJ2-7, with 9 bases identical to TRBD1. CDR1 and CDR2 from the germline V gene are MNHNS and SASEGT. The CDR3 sequence is 14 residues long. V was pared by 3 bases and J by 6 bases, with 6 bases of the junction left unmatched. The CDR3 here is CASSEGQGGSEQYF. CDR3 in DNA: TGTGCCAGCAGTGAGGGACAGGGAGGTAGCGAGCAGTACTTC.

This chain links TRBV20-1 with TRBJ2-1; D gene uncertain. Germline V gives CDR1 DFQATT, CDR2 SNEGSKA (reference sequence). This CDR3 is built from 11 residues. V was clipped by 5 bases and J by 7 bases, with 9 bases between them. The CDR3 region has the DNA TGCAGTGCTCAGACTGGGAATGAGCAGTTCTTC. It encodes CSAQTGNEQFF.

The chain couples TRBV6-5 to TRBJ2-7, with a possible D match to TRBD2 (6 bases). CDR1 and CDR2 (germline): MNHEY, SVGAGI. The CDR3 length is 14 residues. Trimming pared 6 bases from V and 3 bases from J, leaving 15 bases between. Here the CDR3 reads CASRDRAGIYEQYF. As DNA, the CDR3 is TGTGCCAGCAGAGATCGGGCGGGGATCTACGAGCAGTACTTC.

The gene calls are TRBV5-1 and TRBJ1-1, with no clear D. The CDR3 has 14 amino acids. Trimming took 0 bases from V and 0 from J, leaving 6 bases between them. Per the germline V gene, CDR1 is SGHRS and CDR2 is YFSETQ. The CDR3: CASSLDGMNTEAFF. In DNA form, the CDR3 reads TGCGCCAGCAGCTTGGACGGGATGAACACTGAAGCTTTCTTT. Together with reference TRBV5-1 and TRBJ1-1, the CDR3 gives the full variable domain: KAGVTQTPRYLIKTRGQQVTLSCSPISGHRSVSWYQQTPGQGLQFLFEYFSETQRNKGNFPGRFSGRQFSNSRSEMNVSTLELGDSALYLCASSLDGMNTEAFFGQGTRLTVV.